The rows below give T cell receptor beta chains drawn from one sample of a study of response to subunit inactivated influenza vaccine. TCRdb re-analysed the RT-PCR reads in MiXCR, keeping a single row per CDR3 protein. The repertoire holds about 800,000 distinct CDR3 sequences, over 20% seen once, with roughly a tenth in the top ten. The sequenced sample was PBMCs from blood, obtained roughly 5 days after vaccination. The source of these receptors is a man aged 50-59 years who received an inactivated influenza vaccine. CDR3s include the opening cysteine and the closing phenylalanine or tryptophan. Each record gives: J gene, V gene, clone size, D gene, CDR3 protein, CDR3 DNA. D genes are given only for firm matches. The size entry is marked missing in some rows and otherwise reads once, few, many or a size class.

TRBJ2-6 | TRBV7-2 | few | . | CASSLAPAGANVLTF | TGTGCCAGCAGCTTAGCGCCGGCCGGGGCCAACGTCCTGACTTTC
TRBJ2-3 | TRBV7-9 | few | . | CASSLVQDTQYF | TGTGCCAGCAGCTTGGTGCAGGATACGCAGTATTTT
TRBJ2-3 | TRBV20-1 | few | . | CSARDVGGGGAVLEDTQYF | TGCAGTGCTAGAGATGTAGGGGGAGGGGGCGCGGTTCTGGAGGATACGCAGTATTTT
TRBJ1-2 | TRBV20-1 | many | . | CSARLTLNHYGYTF | TGCAGTGCTAGGTTGACACTTAACCACTATGGCTACACCTTC
TRBJ2-6 | TRBV28 | . | TRBD1 | CASTSPTRDRARSGANVLTF | TGTGCCAGCACCTCTCCCACCCGGGACAGGGCACGCTCTGGGGCCAACGTCCTGACTTTC
TRBJ1-5 | TRBV12-3/TRBV12-4 | few | TRBD1 | CASSGTDYQPQHF | TGTGCCAGCAGCGGGACAGATTATCAGCCCCAGCATTTT
TRBJ2-3 | TRBV7-9 | few | . | CASSQVRGLGTDTQYF | TGTGCCAGCAGTCAGGTCAGGGGTTTGGGGACAGATACGCAGTATTTT
TRBJ2-1 | TRBV20-1 | . | . | CSAYWVGEQFF | TGCAGTGCTTACTGGGTGGGTGAGCAGTTCTTC
TRBJ2-5 | TRBV15 | few | . | CATSRDSGVQETQYF | TGTGCCACCAGCAGAGATTCAGGGGTCCAAGAGACCCAGTACTTC
TRBJ2-1 | TRBV18 | . | . | CASSPPNGGLNEQFF | TGTGCCAGCTCACCACCGAACGGGGGTCTGAATGAGCAGTTCTTC
TRBJ2-1 | TRBV6-1 | few | TRBD2 | CASRGASGRFDNEQFF | TGTGCCAGCAGGGGGGCTAGCGGGAGGTTCGACAATGAGCAGTTCTTC
TRBJ2-5 | TRBV5-1 | . | . | CASSLMKRETQYF | TGCGCCAGCAGCTTGATGAAGCGGGAGACCCAGTACTTC
TRBJ2-3 | TRBV4-1 | . | . | CASSQPGRSSTDTQYF | TGCGCCAGCAGCCAACCTGGACGTTCTAGCACAGATACGCAGTATTTT
TRBJ2-5 | TRBV6-6 | . | . | CAITKKETQYF | TGTGCCATCACCAAAAAGGAGACCCAGTACTTC
TRBJ2-1 | TRBV7-6 | . | . | CASSSHQAHYNEQFF | TGTGCCAGCAGCTCCCATCAGGCACACTACAATGAGCAGTTCTTC
TRBJ2-5 | TRBV5-1 | few | TRBD1 | CASSWTGTIRETQYF | TGCGCCAGCAGTTGGACAGGGACAATTCGAGAGACCCAGTACTTC
TRBJ2-3 | TRBV5-1 | . | . | CASSLEKGTQYF | TGCGCCAGCAGCTTGGAGAAGGGTACGCAGTATTTT
TRBJ2-7 | TRBV5-1 | few | TRBD2 | CASSLSVGGNYEQYF | TGCGCCAGCAGCTTGTCTGTCGGGGGGAATTACGAGCAGTACTTC
TRBJ1-1 | TRBV5-1 | . | TRBD1 | CASSWTGVRTEAFF | TGCGCCAGCAGCTGGACAGGGGTGAGGACTGAAGCTTTCTTT
TRBJ2-2 | TRBV4-3 | . | . | CASSQALANTGELFF | TGCGCCAGCAGCCAAGCCCTAGCGAACACCGGGGAGCTGTTTTTT
TRBJ2-7 | TRBV3-1 | few | . | CASSRARYEQYF | TGTGCCAGCAGCCGGGCAAGATACGAGCAGTACTTC
TRBJ1-1 | TRBV6-1 | few | TRBD1 | CASRGQGAGTEAFF | TGTGCCAGCAGGGGGCAGGGGGCTGGGACTGAAGCTTTCTTT
TRBJ2-7 | TRBV5-1 | . | TRBD1 | CASSLRLDRGSYEQYF | TGCGCCAGCAGCTTGCGATTGGACAGGGGATCCTACGAGCAGTACTTC
TRBJ1-4 | TRBV5-1 | few | TRBD1 | CASSTGQGNSKLFF | TGCGCCAGCAGCACGGGACAGGGAAACTCAAAACTGTTTTTT
TRBJ2-3 | TRBV11-2 | few | . | CASSSMDTQYF | TGTGCCAGCAGCTCAATGGATACGCAGTATTTT
TRBJ2-3 | TRBV6-2/TRBV6-3 | . | . | CASSGGTGTQYF | TGTGCCAGCAGCGGAGGGACGGGTACGCAGTATTTT
TRBJ2-7 | TRBV4-1 | few | TRBD2 | CASSPRRDYFEQYF | TGCGCCAGCAGCCCCCGTCGGGACTACTTTGAGCAGTACTTC
TRBJ2-3 | TRBV28 | . | . | CATNGQLGGDTQYF | TGTGCCACTAATGGGCAGTTAGGTGGAGATACGCAGTATTTT
TRBJ2-1 | TRBV12-3/TRBV12-4 | few | TRBD2 | CASSLETLAGEGNEQFF | TGTGCCAGCAGTTTAGAGACCCTAGCGGGGGAAGGGAATGAGCAGTTCTTC
TRBJ2-2 | TRBV6-1 | . | TRBD1 | CASSTRDRNTGELFF | TGTGCCAGCAGTACCCGGGACAGAAACACCGGGGAGCTGTTTTTT